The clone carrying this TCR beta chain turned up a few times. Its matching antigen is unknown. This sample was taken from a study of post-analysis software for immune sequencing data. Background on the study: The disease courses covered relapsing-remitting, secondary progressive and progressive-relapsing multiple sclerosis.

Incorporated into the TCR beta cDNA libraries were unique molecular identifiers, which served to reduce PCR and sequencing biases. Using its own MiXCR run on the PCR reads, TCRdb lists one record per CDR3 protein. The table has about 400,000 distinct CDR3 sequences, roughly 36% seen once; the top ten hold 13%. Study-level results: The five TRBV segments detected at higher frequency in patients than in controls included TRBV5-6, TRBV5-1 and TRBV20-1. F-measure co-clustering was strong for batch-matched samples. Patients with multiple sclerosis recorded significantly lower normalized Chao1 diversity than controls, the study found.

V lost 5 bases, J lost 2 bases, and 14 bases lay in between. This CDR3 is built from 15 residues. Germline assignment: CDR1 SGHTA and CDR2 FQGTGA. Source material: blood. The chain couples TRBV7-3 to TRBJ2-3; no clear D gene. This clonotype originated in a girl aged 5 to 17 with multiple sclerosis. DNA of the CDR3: TGTGCCAGCAGCCCACTTATGGCCCCCACAGATACGCAGTATTTT. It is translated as CASSPLMAPTDTQYF.